Following are 14 T cell receptor beta chains from one sample sequenced in a study of naive and memory T cell subsets. Two oligonucleotides, mixed equimolar, formed the beta constant-region primer covering TRBC1 and TRBC2. Ligated cDNA was amplified by four rounds of PCR with nested alpha and beta constant-region primers and SP2. From the UMI-ligation and nested PCR reads, TCRdb called clonotypes with MiXCR, one entry per CDR3 protein. The profile shows 95,000 to 150,000 distinct CDR3 sequences, 35% to 45% of them singletons. The sample taken for sequencing was central memory CD4+ T cells from blood. The receptors derive from a human donor in good health.

The CDR3, as DNA: TGCGCCAGCAGCTCCCGGACTAGCGGGAGGGTCACCGGGGAGCTGTTTTTT. It codes for CASSSRTSGRVTGELFF. The rearrangement links TRBV5-1 to TRBJ2-2, with 15 nucleotides matching TRBD2. From germline, CDR1 is SGHRS and CDR2 YFSETQ. This CDR3 region has 17 residues. The ends lost 3 bases at V and 4 bases at J; junction bases unmatched: 4.

The genes are TRBV5-1 and TRBJ2-6, with TRBD1 as a possible D gene (6 bases). The length of the CDR3 is 15 residues. The V and J ends lost 4 bases and 0 bases respectively, with 8 bases between them. Germline V lookup: CDR1 SGHRS, CDR2 YFSETQ. CDR3 sequence (DNA): TGCGCCAGCAGCCGGGACACCTCTGGGGCCAACGTCCTGACTTTC. As protein: CASSRDTSGANVLTF.

The CDR3 protein is CASSSQQGYEQYF. Here the CDR3 DNA reads TGTGCCAGCAGTTCTCAACAGGGCTACGAGCAGTACTTC. V and J are TRBV12-3 or TRBV12-4 and TRBJ2-7, with D perhaps TRBD1 (6 bases). This CDR3 comprises 13 residues. Trimming pared 4 bases from V and 3 bases from J, leaving 10 bases between.

This clonotype showed up just a few times. The rearrangement links TRBV2 to TRBJ2-5; 8 nucleotides match TRBD2. The V gene's germline CDR1 is SNHLY and CDR2 FYNNEI. V lost 8 bases, J lost 1 base, and 6 bases stayed unmatched. CDR3 size: 14 residues. CDR3 coding DNA: TGTGCCAGCCTCCGGGGGGGGAGCCAAGAGACCCAGTACTTC. Translated: CASLRGGSQETQYF.

This clonotype has just one count. The chain employs TRBV6-2 or TRBV6-3 and TRBJ1-2; D call uncertain. CDR1 MNHEY and CDR2 SVGEGT come from the germline V gene. The CDR3 is 13 residues long. Trimming removed 5 bases from V and 3 bases from J, with 10 bases in between. The CDR3 loop reads CASSRTAYYGYTF. The CDR3 DNA reads TGTGCCAGCAGTCGGACCGCCTACTATGGCTACACCTTC.

The CDR3 sequence is CASRVDSSNQPQHF. The CDR3 coding sequence is TGTGCCAGCAGGGTCGACAGTAGCAATCAGCCCCAGCATTTT. The V call is TRBV12-3 or TRBV12-4, the J call TRBJ1-5; TRBD1 might be the D (5 bases). The CDR3 has 14 amino acids. Trimming removed 6 bases at V and 0 bases at J, with 9 bases between.

This chain uses TRBV6-6 with TRBJ2-1; 14 nucleotides align to TRBD2. CDR3 length equals 19 residues. The germline gives CDR1 MNHNY, CDR2 SVGAGI (reference sequence). V was clipped by 6 bases and J by 0 bases; unmatched bases: 10. CDR3 sequence (DNA): TGTGCCAGCAGATGGACTAGCGGGAGGACCCTAAGCTCCTACAATGAGCAGTTCTTC. Translated: CASRWTSGRTLSSYNEQFF.

The chain joins TRBV3-1 to TRBJ2-7; D remains ambiguous. Trimming pared 0 bases from V and 7 bases from J, leaving 7 bases between. CDR3 length equals 12 residues. Germline V gives CDR1 LGHDT, CDR2 YNNKEL (reference sequence). CDR3 DNA sequence: TGTGCCAGCAGCCAAGATCGCAGGGAGCAGTACTTC. It translates to CASSQDRREQYF.

This clonotype occurred a few times. The gene calls are TRBV20-1 and TRBJ2-1, with TRBD2 matching 7 bases. Germline values: CDR1 DFQATT, CDR2 SNEGSKA (reference sequence). The CDR3 is made up of 17 amino acids. J gave up 3 bases and V 3 bases, and 14 bases lay outside the gene matches. The CDR3 is CSASPNIVAGYYNEQFF. The CDR3 nucleotides read TGCAGTGCTAGTCCAAACATCGTAGCGGGTTACTACAATGAGCAGTTCTTC.

This rearrangement joins TRBV6-5 to TRBJ1-1; 9 nucleotides line up with TRBD1. V shed 4 bases and J 8 bases; nucleotides not matched to a gene: 5. Germline V gene data show CDR1 as MNHEY and CDR2 as SVGAGI. CDR3 length equals 13 residues. The CDR3 nucleotides read TGTGCCAGCAGTTCGGGACAGGGCGAAGAAGCTTTCTTT. Encoded protein: CASSSGQGEEAFF.

This clonotype came up a few times. CDR3 DNA: TGTGCCAGCAGTCCCCAGGGGGCATGGAACACTGAAGCTTTCTTT. Encoded protein: CASSPQGAWNTEAFF. The chain couples TRBV27 to TRBJ1-1; the match to TRBD1 covers 8 bases. CDR1 and CDR2 (germline): MNHEY, SMNVEV (reference sequence). This CDR3 has 15 amino acids. Trimming at V came to 5 bases and at J to 1 base, leaving 6 bases not matched to a gene.

The chain uses TRBV10-3 and TRBJ2-5, with TRBD1 matching 8 bases. The germline CDR1 and CDR2 sequences are ENHRY and SYGVKD. The ends lost 0 bases at V and 4 bases at J; junction bases unmatched: 4. This CDR3 has 15 residues. In DNA form, the CDR3 reads TGTGCCATCAGTGAGTCCGGACAGGGTCGAGAGACCCAGTACTTC. Translated: CAISESGQGRETQYF.

The V gene is TRBV20-1, the J gene TRBJ2-5; maybe TRBD1 (5 bases). V lost 1 base and J lost 4, with 16 bases in between. The CDR3 is 15 amino acids. Germline V gene sequence: CDR1 DFQATT, CDR2 SNEGSKA (reference sequence). The CDR3 nucleotides read TGCAGTGCTAGAGTATCCAGGGCGATGGGAGAGACCCAGTACTTC. It yields the protein CSARVSRAMGETQYF.

This chain links TRBV3-1 with TRBJ2-1; 13 nucleotides match TRBD2. Germline V gives CDR1 LGHDT, CDR2 YNNKEL (reference sequence). The V gene end was trimmed by 5 bases and the J gene end by 6 bases; junction bases not matched to a gene: 10. This CDR3 has 17 amino acids. This chain's CDR3 is CASSTRTSGSPSNEQFF. The CDR3 bases are TGTGCCAGCAGCACCCGGACTAGCGGGAGCCCCTCCAATGAGCAGTTCTTC.